The 5 T cell receptor beta chains below all came from one sample that was sequenced in a study of T cell changes during pregnancy in multiple sclerosis. Here immunoSEQ multiplex PCR was the method, and the copy in TCRdb shows in-frame clones only, minus some. This repertoire shows under 95,000 clones, 85% to 95% found once; its top ten account for 0.43%. The sequencing here drew on CD4+ T cells from peripheral blood mononuclear cells, taken before pregnancy. All receptors come from a female donor with multiple sclerosis, enrolled in a pregnancy study.

This chain connects TRBV4-1 to TRBJ2-5; 7 bases agree with TRBD2. Trimming took 3 bases from V and 4 from J; bases not matched to a gene: 2. From germline, CDR1 is MGHRA and CDR2 YSYEKL. CDR3 length: 13 amino acids. The CDR3 loop is CASSQGGLETQYF. The CDR3 DNA is TGCGCCAGCAGCCAGGGGGGGTTAGAGACCCAGTACTTC.

This clone appeared a few times. This chain links TRBV9 with TRBJ2-7; possible D gene TRBD1, 5 bases. Germline lookup yields CDR1 SGDLS and CDR2 YYNGEE. The CDR3 is made up of 13 amino acids. Trimming cost V 0 bases and J 6 bases, with 10 bases left between them. The CDR3, as DNA: TGTGCCAGCAGCGTAGGCAGGGTGGCCGAGCAGTACTTC. Amino acid sequence: CASSVGRVAEQYF.

A single count supports this clone. The rearrangement links TRBV28 to TRBJ2-1, with TRBD2 matching over 7 bases. With V trimmed by 4 bases and J by 0 bases, 9 bases remained unmatched. The CDR3 totals 17 residues. Per germline, CDR1 MDHEN and CDR2 SYDVKM. The CDR3 coding sequence is TGTGCCAGCAGTTCCCCGTGGGAGGGGAGCTCCTACAATGAGCAGTTCTTC. This translates into CASSSPWEGSSYNEQFF.

This clone was seen once. The chain links TRBV11-2 to TRBJ2-1; D unresolved. The CDR3 totals 14 residues. Trimming stripped 7 bases from V and 3 bases from J, with 13 bases between. The germline CDR1 and CDR2 sequences are SGHAT and FQNNGV. DNA of the CDR3: TGTGCCAGCACCTCAAAAGGAGACTACAATGAGCAGTTCTTC. Translating it yields CASTSKGDYNEQFF.

This sequence joins TRBV6-5 and TRBJ1-2; 10 positions match TRBD1. Germline assignment: CDR1 MNHEY and CDR2 SVGAGI. The CDR3 sequence is 14 residues long. With 6 bases clipped from V and 3 bases from J, the junction kept 4 bases outside the gene matches. CDR3 sequence: CASRATGGDYGYTF. Here the CDR3 DNA reads TGTGCCAGCAGGGCGACAGGGGGCGACTATGGCTACACCTTC.